A single sample gave rise to the 17 T cell receptor beta chains below, sequenced in a study of shared clonotypes between healthy human individuals. Generated by immunoSEQ multiplex PCR, the TCRdb table keeps only in-frame clones and is missing some. The sample has some 2.4 million clones; approximately 94% are singletons. Specimen: naive CD4+ T cells from PBMCs. Subset reported: CD45RA+ positively selected. These TCRs come from a man between 18 and 29 years old in good health. Some clones in this sample may be carry-over from other donors' samples.

J is TRBJ2-7 and V is TRBV28, with 7 nucleotides matching TRBD1. Per germline, CDR1 MDHEN and CDR2 SYDVKM. With 9 bases clipped from V and 6 bases from J, the junction kept 11 bases outside the gene matches. There are 13 residues in the CDR3. CDR3 coding DNA: TGTGCCAGTTACCCGACAGGGACCTCCGAGCAGTACTTC. It specifies CASYPTGTSEQYF.

This clone was observed a single time. Other DNA sequences in the same sample also yield this CDR3. This chain uses TRBV7-3 with TRBJ2-7, with TRBD1 identical over 7 bases. V lost 3 bases to trimming and J lost 7 bases; unmatched junction nucleotides: 6. This CDR3 is built from 13 residues. Per the germline V gene, CDR1 is SGHTA and CDR2 is FQGTGA. The CDR3 here is CASSLNRGGEQYF. CDR3 DNA: TGTGCCAGCAGCTTGAACAGGGGCGGTGAGCAGTACTTC.

The chain links TRBV10-3 to TRBJ1-2; D gene uncertain. The CDR3 is 16 amino acids. V lost 6 bases, J lost 4 bases, and 21 bases lay in between. CDR1 and CDR2 from the germline V gene are ENHRY and SYGVKD. The CDR3 loop reads CAIRTTGKLPLYGYTF. The CDR3 DNA reads as TGTGCCATCAGAACCACCGGAAAACTCCCCCTCTATGGCTACACCTTC.

The chain recombines TRBV5-5 with TRBJ2-7; 7 bases map to TRBD1. Germline V gene data show CDR1 as SGHKS and CDR2 as YYEKEE (reference sequence). V shed 0 bases and J 3 bases; nucleotides not matched to a gene: 3. The CDR3 runs to 14 residues. The CDR3 DNA is TGTGCCAGCAGCTTGGAGGGGGCTTACTACGAGCAGTACTTC. Protein: CASSLEGAYYEQYF. The full variable domain, with the rest looked up from reference TRBV5-5 and TRBJ2-7, is DAGVTQSPTHLIKTRGQQVTLRCSPISGHKSVSWYQQVLGQGPQFIFQYYEKEERGRGNFPDRFSARQFPNYSSELNVNALLLGDSALYLCASSLEGAYYEQYFGPGTRLTVT.

J is TRBJ2-7 and V is TRBV28, with 12 nucleotides matching TRBD2. This CDR3 is 16 amino acids long. Germline lookup yields CDR1 MDHEN and CDR2 SYDVKM. After removal of 5 bases from V and 0 bases from J, the junction contained 5 bases not matched to a gene. The DNA for the CDR3 is TGTGCCAGCAGTGCCCGGACTAGCGGGACCTCCTACGAGCAGTACTTC. Translation gives CASSARTSGTSYEQYF.

The genes are TRBV5-1 and TRBJ2-1, with TRBD2 matching over 9 bases. This CDR3 has 16 residues. Per germline, CDR1 SGHRS and CDR2 YFSETQ. Trimming cost V 0 bases and J 10 bases; bases outside gene matches: 11. The CDR3 here is CASSLGEDAGGFEQFF. CDR3 coding DNA: TGCGCCAGCAGCTTGGGAGAGGACGCGGGAGGGTTCGAGCAGTTCTTC.

The J gene is TRBJ1-5, the V gene TRBV28; D possibly corresponds to TRBD1 (5 bases). Per germline, CDR1 MDHEN and CDR2 SYDVKM. Trimming pared 6 bases from V and 7 bases from J, leaving 10 bases between. This CDR3 has 12 residues. DNA of the CDR3: TGTGCCAGCAGGGTTGGGGGACAGCCCCAGCATTTT. It encodes CASRVGGQPQHF.

This sequence joins TRBV28 and TRBJ2-7; a possible D gene is TRBD1 (6 bases). V was shortened by 6 bases and J by 1 base, with 13 bases between the two germline ends. This CDR3 comprises 14 residues. The germline V gene has CDR1 MDHEN and CDR2 SYDVKM. The CDR3, as DNA: TGTGCCAGCAGGAACTCCGGGACATCCTACGAGCAGTACTTC. Encoded protein: CASRNSGTSYEQYF.

The chain combines TRBV11-2 with TRBJ2-6, with D perhaps TRBD2 (7 bases). The CDR3 runs 16 residues. Trimming cost V 6 bases and J 2 bases, with 14 bases left between them. The V gene's germline CDR1 is SGHAT and CDR2 FQNNGV. The CDR3 nucleotides read TGTGCCAGCAGTGGGAGGGGGGCGCCTGGGGCCAACGTCCTGACTTTC. Amino acids: CASSGRGAPGANVLTF.

The genes are TRBV30 and TRBJ2-5; maybe TRBD2 (7 bases). The CDR3 has 14 amino acids. Germline CDR1 reads GTSNPN; CDR2 reads SVGIG (reference sequence). The germline V and J ends were trimmed by 0 bases and 3 bases, with 11 bases remaining between them. CDR3 sequence: CAWSVGGTKETQYF. The CDR3 nucleotides read TGTGCCTGGAGTGTAGGGGGGACTAAAGAGACCCAGTACTTC.

In this sample, this clone turned up once. This chain joins TRBV7-2 and TRBJ2-5; tentatively, D is TRBD2 (6 bases). Trimming left V 5 bases short and J 4 bases short, with 17 bases between. The CDR3 extends over 15 amino acids. In germline, CDR1 is SGHTA, CDR2 FQGNSA. The CDR3 reads CASSLGLAPPETQYF. In DNA form, the CDR3 reads TGTGCCAGCAGCCTCGGGCTAGCGCCCCCAGAGACCCAGTACTTC.

This clone has only one observation. The chain couples TRBV29-1 to TRBJ2-7, with 12 bases aligning to TRBD2. The junction had 14 bases not matched to a gene; V was cut back by 5 bases and J by 6 bases. The CDR3 length is 16 residues. CDR1 is SQVTM and CDR2 is ANQGSEA in the germline V gene. Here the CDR3 reads CSVSPGLAGPFGEQYF. The CDR3 DNA reads TGCAGCGTTTCTCCCGGACTAGCGGGGCCTTTTGGCGAGCAGTACTTC.

This chain connects TRBV5-1 to TRBJ2-1; 16 positions match TRBD2. CDR3 length: 17 amino acids. V was pared by 3 bases and J by 5 bases, with 5 bases of the junction left unmatched. The V gene's germline CDR1 is SGHRS and CDR2 YFSETQ. The CDR3 nucleotides read TGCGCCAGCAGCTCCGGGACTAGCGGGAGGGCCCACAATGAGCAGTTCTTC. Its protein is CASSSGTSGRAHNEQFF.

To note about this clone: The sample contains more than one DNA sequence encoding this CDR3. The V call is TRBV6-6, the J call TRBJ1-5; the D gene is possibly TRBD1 (5 bases). Germline V gene data show CDR1 as MNHNY and CDR2 as SVGAGI (reference sequence). V gave up 2 bases and J gave up 6 bases, with 11 bases separating them. The CDR3 runs to 14 residues. CDR3 DNA: TGTGCCAGCAGTTACGGTTCGGGGGGTCAGCCCCAGCATTTT. This encodes CASSYGSGGQPQHF.

V usage is TRBV5-6 and J usage is TRBJ1-1, with D maybe TRBD1 (5 bases). The CDR3 covers 13 residues. The germline V gene has CDR1 SGHDT and CDR2 YYEEEE. V shed 4 bases and J shed 2 bases, with 9 bases lying between them. CDR3 in amino acids: CASSIDSNTEAFF. The CDR3 region has the DNA TGTGCCAGCAGCATCGACAGTAACACTGAAGCTTTCTTT. Full variable domain (outside the CDR3, taken from reference TRBV5-6 and TRBJ1-1): DAGVTQSPTHLIKTRGQQVTLRCSPKSGHDTVSWYQQALGQGPQFIFQYYEEEERQRGNFPDRFSGHQFPNYSSELNVNALLLGDSALYLCASSIDSNTEAFFGQGTRLTVV.

As regards this clone: In the same sample, other DNA sequences code for this CDR3. This chain links TRBV28 with TRBJ1-2; tentatively, D is TRBD1 (6 bases). CDR3 length equals 13 residues. Per germline, CDR1 MDHEN and CDR2 SYDVKM. The V end lost 6 bases, the J end lost 0 bases, and 8 bases lay between the germline ends. CDR3 region: CASSYRANYGYTF. CDR3 bases: TGTGCCAGCAGCTACAGGGCTAACTATGGCTACACCTTC.

This chain connects TRBV20-1 to TRBJ1-1; D may be TRBD1 (5 bases). This CDR3 has 11 residues. Trimming removed 2 bases from V and 6 bases from J, with 7 bases in between. Looked up from germline, CDR1 is DFQATT and CDR2 is SNEGSKA (reference sequence). CDR3: CSARWGAEAFF. CDR3 in DNA: TGCAGTGCTAGATGGGGGGCTGAAGCTTTCTTT.